This T cell receptor beta chain was recovered during a study of shared clonotypes between healthy human individuals. Findings and caveats of the study: Tissue TCR repertoires likely differ from these blood-only repertoires. What naive subsets generally showed was a larger estimated richness than memory subsets showed.

Terminally differentiated effector memory CD45RA+ cells were left out of the naive CD8 fraction, which was CD45RO-negative and positively selected for CCR7. In regard to this clone: Its antigen is undetermined.

Libraries were prepared by immunoSEQ multiplex PCR; TCRdb keeps only in-frame clonotypes and omits some of them. The data show under 600,000 clones, 98% seen once. The specimen sequenced was naive CD8+ T cells sorted from blood. The clonotype originates from a man in his thirties or forties in good health.

CDR3 sequence reads: CASSLRPPGLDYEQYF. Written as DNA, the CDR3 is TGTGCCAGCAGCTTAAGGCCGCCGGGACTAGACTACGAGCAGTACTTC. The genes are TRBV7-6 and TRBJ2-7, with TRBD2 matching over 8 bases. Germline V gene lookup returns CDR1 SGHVS and CDR2 FNYEAQ. V was pared by 2 bases and J by 3 bases, with 9 bases of the junction left unmatched. This CDR3 comprises 16 residues.